The subject of this entry is one T cell receptor (beta chain). What it binds is unknown. This entry belongs to a study of vaccination effects on CD4 cells after COVID-19. Assay: immunoSEQ multiplex PCR; the TCRdb copy retains only in-frame clones and omits some. The table includes fewer than 25,000 clones, over 70% detected once. Before sequencing, viral peptide pools were used by the ViraFEST assay to expand antigen-specific CD4+ T cells. Isolating CD4+ T cells followed less than 11 days of culture. Subjects were given two BNT162b2 or mRNA-1273 vaccine doses. The source of this sequence is a human donor who received a COVID-19 vaccine. Sequencing was performed on CD4+ T cells from PBMCs cultured with SARS-CoV-2 spike peptides, taken after COVID-19 vaccination.

The CDR3 is CASCRTRGADTQYF. The CDR3 bases are TGTGCCAGTTGTAGGACTAGAGGAGCAGATACGCAGTATTTT. The chain links TRBV19 to TRBJ2-3; 7 bases agree with TRBD2. The CDR3 runs to 14 residues. Germline trimming cut 8 bases from V and 4 bases from J; bases unmatched to any gene: 9. Germline V lookup: CDR1 LNHDA, CDR2 SQIVND (reference sequence). The entire variable domain, with the rest obtained from reference TRBV19 and TRBJ2-3, is as follows: DGGITQSPKYLFRKEGQNVTLSCEQNLNHDAMYWYRQDPGQGLRLIYYSQIVNDFQKGDIAEGYSVSREKKESFPLTVTSAQKNPTAFYLCASCRTRGADTQYFGPGTRLTVL.